Shown below are 27 T cell receptor beta chains from a single sample sequenced in a study of TIL therapy for anti-PD-1-resistant metastatic lung cancer. Time point meaning: pre-treatment sample, taken before nivolumab and TIL therapy. The tumor samples were excised metastases, mostly pleural nodules or supraclavicular lymph nodes. Sequencing used immunoSEQ v3. TCRdb keeps only in-frame clones here, not all; method: immunoSEQ multiplex PCR. The sample includes around 45,000 clones, less than 75% seen only once; the top ten take around 5.4%. The source material was tumor tissue, sampled at baseline. The receptor set was obtained from a person between 25 and 79 years old with non-small cell lung cancer.

The V and J genes are TRBV5-6 and TRBJ1-6; 10 nucleotides align to TRBD1. Looked up from germline, CDR1 is SGHDT and CDR2 is YYEEEE. The ends lost 3 bases at V and 3 bases at J; junction bases unmatched: 6. The CDR3 runs to 17 residues. The CDR3 loop reads CASSSLRDRGYNSPLHF. CDR3 in DNA: TGTGCCAGCAGCTCCCTCCGGGACAGGGGCTATAATTCACCCCTCCACTTT.

The chain uses TRBV7-8 and TRBJ1-5, with no clear D. This CDR3 comprises 15 residues. Trimming left V 8 bases short and J 0 bases short, with 14 bases between. The germline V gene has CDR1 SGHVS and CDR2 FQNEAQ. This chain's CDR3 is CASGRAGYSNQPQHF. In DNA, the CDR3 is TGTGCCAGCGGACGGGCAGGATATAGCAATCAGCCCCAGCATTTT.

The chain links TRBV7-2 to TRBJ2-7, with 10 bases lining up with TRBD2. Per germline, CDR1 SGHTA and CDR2 FQGNSA. The CDR3 runs 15 residues. V trimming: 4 bases; J trimming: 3 bases; junction bases outside the gene matches: 6. This CDR3 is CASSYEAGGLYEQYF. CDR3 bases: TGTGCCAGCAGCTACGAAGCGGGAGGGCTCTACGAGCAGTACTTC.

The chain links TRBV5-8 to TRBJ2-5; 7 nucleotides agree with TRBD1. V shed 4 bases, J shed 5 bases, and the junction held 5 bases outside the gene matches. Germline loops: CDR1 SGHTS, CDR2 YDEGEE. This CDR3 has 13 amino acids. CDR3 DNA: TGTGCCAGCAGCCCGACAGGGAGTGAGACCCAGTACTTC. Translation gives CASSPTGSETQYF.

This rearrangement joins TRBV5-1 to TRBJ2-2; tentative D call: TRBD1 (6 bases). The CDR3 extends over 16 amino acids. Per germline, CDR1 SGHRS and CDR2 YFSETQ. V lost 4 bases to trimming and J lost 4 bases, with 17 bases between them. CDR3 nucleotide sequence: TGCGCCAGCAGCACCGGACAGTCCAGACCCACCGGGGAGCTGTTTTTT. This gives the protein CASSTGQSRPTGELFF.

The chain uses TRBV15 and TRBJ1-4, with D unclear. Trimming took off 1 base at V and 8 bases at J, with 14 bases between the two ends. CDR1 is LNHNV, CDR2 YYDKDF, per germline (reference sequence). This CDR3 is 15 amino acids long. The CDR3, as DNA: TGTGCCACCAGCAGAGCGGGGTCCGCAGAGGAAAAACTGTTTTTT. Translation: CATSRAGSAEEKLFF.

The V gene is TRBV18, the J gene TRBJ2-7; D is unclear. CDR3 length: 15 amino acids. V was clipped by 1 base and J by 3 bases, with 13 bases between them. The V gene's germline CDR1 is KGHSH and CDR2 LQKENI. CDR3 loop: CASSPLSRADYEQYF. Written as DNA, the CDR3 is TGTGCCAGCTCACCACTTTCTCGGGCTGACTACGAGCAGTACTTC.

V is TRBV20-1 and J is TRBJ1-4; D gene uncertain. V gave up 2 bases and J gave up 8 bases, with 6 bases separating them. This CDR3 is built from 11 residues. Germline CDR1 is DFQATT and CDR2 is SNEGSKA (reference sequence). The DNA for the CDR3 is TGCAGTGCTAGATTGGTGGAAAAACTGTTTTTT. Its translation: CSARLVEKLFF.

The rearrangement uses TRBV10-3 and TRBJ2-1, with D maybe TRBD1 (5 bases). This CDR3 comprises 13 residues. Germline lookup yields CDR1 ENHRY and CDR2 SYGVKD. V was clipped by 7 bases and J by 8 bases, with 15 bases between them. The CDR3 DNA reads as TGTGCCATCAAAGACAGACAAATCGATGAGCAGTTCTTC. Translation: CAIKDRQIDEQFF.

The gene calls are TRBV6-1 and TRBJ2-2, with TRBD1 identical over 8 bases. Germline V lookup: CDR1 MNHNS, CDR2 SASEGT. The CDR3 spans 12 residues. The V and J ends lost 8 bases and 6 bases, in that order; junction bases with no gene match: 2. The CDR3 nucleotides are TGTGCCAGCTCCAGGGGGCCCGGGGAGCTGTTTTTT. Translated: CASSRGPGELFF.

The table lists this clone with a few counts. V is TRBV9 and J is TRBJ2-5; 7 bases map to TRBD1. This CDR3 comprises 15 residues. The germline CDR1 and CDR2 sequences are SGDLS and YYNGEE. V lost 0 bases, J lost 4 bases, and 6 bases stayed unmatched. CDR3 loop: CASSVAGQLTETQYF. CDR3 coding DNA: TGTGCCAGCAGCGTAGCGGGACAGCTGACAGAGACCCAGTACTTC.

By sample share, this clone is medium-sized. The chain joins TRBV7-2 to TRBJ1-2; no clear D. Germline loops: CDR1 SGHTA, CDR2 FQGNSA. Trimming stripped 2 bases from V and 3 bases from J, with 10 bases between. The CDR3 sequence is 14 residues long. Here the CDR3 reads CASSLTLGDYGYTF. CDR3 DNA sequence: TGTGCCAGCAGCTTAACACTCGGGGACTATGGCTACACCTTC.

This clone showed up just a few times. The chain links TRBV7-6 to TRBJ1-4; perhaps TRBD1 as D (5 bases). In germline, CDR1 is SGHVS, CDR2 FNYEAQ. Trimming removed 1 base from V and 11 bases from J, with 20 bases in between. This CDR3 has 16 residues. DNA for the CDR3: TGTGCCAGCAGCTTAGAGTTTCCCCTCGGGGAGGGGAAACTGTTTTTT. Its translation: CASSLEFPLGEGKLFF.

The gene calls are TRBV19 and TRBJ1-5; possibly TRBD1 for D (5 bases). V was trimmed by 4 bases and J by 11 bases, leaving 15 bases between them. CDR3 length: 13 residues. The V gene's germline CDR1 is LNHDA and CDR2 SQIVND (reference sequence). CDR3 DNA: TGTGCCAGTAGTAGGGACCAACCACTGGCCCAGCATTTT. Translation gives CASSRDQPLAQHF.

The sample holds a few counts of this clone. The genes are TRBV4-1 and TRBJ1-6, with 7 nucleotides matching TRBD1. Germline trimming cut 1 base from V and 8 bases from J; bases unmatched to any gene: 5. CDR1 is MGHRA and CDR2 is YSYEKL in the germline V gene. The CDR3 has 15 amino acids. As DNA, the CDR3 is TGCGCCAGCAGCCAAGGAGGGGACAGATATTCACCCCTCCACTTT. Translation: CASSQGGDRYSPLHF.

The chain uses TRBV30 and TRBJ2-6; D may correspond to TRBD1 or TRBD2 (5 bases each). The CDR3 has 15 amino acids. V was shortened by 0 bases and J by 0 bases, with 6 bases between the two germline ends. Germline V gene sequence: CDR1 GTSNPN, CDR2 SVGIG (reference sequence). The CDR3 nucleotides read TGTGCCTGGAGTGTAGGGACCTCTGGGGCCAACGTCCTGACTTTC. Protein sequence: CAWSVGTSGANVLTF.

This clone was recorded a few times. This chain connects TRBV7-3 to TRBJ1-1, with 7 bases matching TRBD1. The CDR3 length is 15 residues. With 2 bases clipped from V and 5 bases from J, the junction kept 8 bases outside the gene matches. Germline V CDR1 and CDR2: SGHTA, FQGTGA. The CDR3 reads CASSLEGRGLTEAFF. CDR3 nucleotides: TGTGCCAGCAGCTTAGAAGGAAGGGGGCTTACTGAAGCTTTCTTT.

The chain employs TRBV5-1 and TRBJ1-2; 9 positions agree with TRBD1. The ends lost 1 base at V and 5 bases at J; junction bases unmatched: 3. The CDR3 sequence is 14 residues long. From germline, CDR1 is SGHRS and CDR2 YFSETQ. This CDR3 is CASSLPGQGYGYTF. CDR3 sequence (DNA): TGCGCCAGCAGCTTGCCGGGACAGGGTTATGGCTACACCTTC.

The chain is built from TRBV5-4 and TRBJ1-2; D might be TRBD1 (5 bases). The CDR3 is 14 residues long. Germline assignment: CDR1 SGHNT and CDR2 YYREEE (reference sequence). Trimming removed 6 bases at V and 6 bases at J, with 18 bases between. This CDR3 reads CASTYVGVNHGYTF. The CDR3 DNA reads TGTGCCAGCACTTACGTAGGGGTTAATCATGGCTACACCTTC.

This clone was found a few times. The chain uses TRBV19 and TRBJ1-5; tentative D call: TRBD1 (5 bases). This CDR3 comprises 14 residues. Germline-derived CDR1 and CDR2 are LNHDA and SQIVND (reference sequence). The V end lost 11 bases, the J end lost 0 bases, and 14 bases lay between the germline ends. CDR3 residues: CAGSGTHSNQPQHF. The CDR3, as DNA: TGTGCCGGCTCCGGGACCCATAGCAATCAGCCCCAGCATTTT.

The chain joins TRBV13 to TRBJ2-3; D perhaps matches TRBD2 (6 bases). V lost 6 bases, J lost 3 bases, and 13 bases lay in between. The germline V gene encodes CDR1 PRHDT and CDR2 FYEKMQ (reference sequence). This CDR3 has 14 amino acids. CDR3 residues: CASRRDLITDTQYF. CDR3 in DNA: TGTGCCAGCAGGCGGGACCTCATTACAGATACGCAGTATTTT.

This clone was seen a handful of times. The chain has TRBV6-5 and TRBJ2-1, with D perhaps matching TRBD2 (5 bases). The ends were cut back, 5 bases at V and 9 bases at J, with 17 bases in the middle. This CDR3 has 14 residues. The germline V gene has CDR1 MNHEY and CDR2 SVGAGI. The CDR3 reads CASSTTLARGEQFF. The CDR3 DNA is TGTGCCAGCAGTACGACTTTGGCTCGGGGTGAGCAGTTCTTC.

The V gene is TRBV12-5, the J gene TRBJ2-5, with 12 nucleotides matching TRBD2. Germline V gene lookup returns CDR1 LGHNT and CDR2 FRNRAP. The CDR3 extends over 15 amino acids. V lost 7 bases and J lost 5; bases outside the gene matches: 8. The CDR3, as DNA: TGTGCTAGTGCCATTGGACTAGCGGGGAGGGAGACCCAGTACTTC. Protein sequence: CASAIGLAGRETQYF.

This chain uses TRBV7-3 with TRBJ2-7, with TRBD1 matching over 11 bases. This CDR3 has 15 amino acids. Trimming cost V 4 bases and J 6 bases; bases outside gene matches: 8. The germline V gene has CDR1 SGHTA and CDR2 FQGTGA. The CDR3 spells CASSSPGQGVREQYF. As DNA, the CDR3 is TGTGCCAGCAGCTCTCCGGGACAGGGGGTGCGCGAGCAGTACTTC.

The chain combines TRBV7-9 with TRBJ2-1; the D call may be TRBD1 or TRBD2 (5 bases each). The germline gives CDR1 SEHNR, CDR2 FQNEAQ (reference sequence). This CDR3 is 15 amino acids long. Trimming pared 5 bases from V and 10 bases from J, leaving 21 bases between. The DNA for the CDR3 is TGTGCCAGCAGCACCGAGGGCCTTGGGGGAGTCGAGCAGTTCTTC. Its translation: CASSTEGLGGVEQFF.

To note about this clone: Other DNA sequences in the same sample also yield this CDR3. This chain links TRBV28 with TRBJ1-5; D not resolved. The CDR3 length is 13 residues. Trimming cost V 6 bases and J 2 bases, with 8 bases left between them. Germline CDR1 is MDHEN and CDR2 is SYDVKM. Here the CDR3 DNA reads TGTGCCAGCAGCCTCTTGGGCAATCAGCCCCAGCATTTT. Translating gives CASSLLGNQPQHF. The full variable domain, its missing parts supplied by reference TRBV28 and TRBJ1-5, is DVKVTQSSRYLVKRTGEKVFLECVQDMDHENMFWYRQDPGLGLRLIYFSYDVKMKEKGDIPEGYSVSREKKERFSLILESASTNQTSMYLCASSLLGNQPQHFGDGTRLSIL.

This clone occurred once. V gene TRBV6-5 combines with J gene TRBJ2-3, with 7 bases that match TRBD2. V lost 8 bases and J lost 4; bases outside the gene matches: 3. The CDR3 covers 12 residues. Germline lookup yields CDR1 MNHEY and CDR2 SVGAGI. In DNA form, the CDR3 reads TGTGCCAGCGGGAGGGTAGCAGATACGCAGTATTTT. Translation gives CASGRVADTQYF.